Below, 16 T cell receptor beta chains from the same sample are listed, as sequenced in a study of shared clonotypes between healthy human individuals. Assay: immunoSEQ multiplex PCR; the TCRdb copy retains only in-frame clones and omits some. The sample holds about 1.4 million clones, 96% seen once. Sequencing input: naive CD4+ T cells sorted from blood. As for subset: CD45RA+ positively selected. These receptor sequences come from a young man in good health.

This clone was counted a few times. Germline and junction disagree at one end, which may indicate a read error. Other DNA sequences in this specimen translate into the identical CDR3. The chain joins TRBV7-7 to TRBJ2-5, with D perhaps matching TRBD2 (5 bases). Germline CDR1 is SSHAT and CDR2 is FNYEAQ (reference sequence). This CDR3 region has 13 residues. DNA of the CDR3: TGTGCTAGCAGCTTAGCGTACCAAGAGACCCAGTACTTC. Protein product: CASSLAYQETQYF.

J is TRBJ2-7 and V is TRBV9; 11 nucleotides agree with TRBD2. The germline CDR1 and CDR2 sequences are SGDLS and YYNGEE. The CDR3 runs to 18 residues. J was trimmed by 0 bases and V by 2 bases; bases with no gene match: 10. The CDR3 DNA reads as TGTGCCAGCAGCGTTGGGGGCCCTAGCGGGAGGTTCTCCTACGAGCAGTACTTC. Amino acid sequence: CASSVGGPSGRFSYEQYF.

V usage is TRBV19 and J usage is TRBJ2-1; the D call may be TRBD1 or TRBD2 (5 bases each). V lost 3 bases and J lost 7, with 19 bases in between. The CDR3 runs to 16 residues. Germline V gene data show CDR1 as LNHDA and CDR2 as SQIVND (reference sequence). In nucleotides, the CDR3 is TGTGCCAGTAGTATGGGCAGGGCAGGGTCGGGGAATGAGCAGTTCTTC. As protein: CASSMGRAGSGNEQFF.

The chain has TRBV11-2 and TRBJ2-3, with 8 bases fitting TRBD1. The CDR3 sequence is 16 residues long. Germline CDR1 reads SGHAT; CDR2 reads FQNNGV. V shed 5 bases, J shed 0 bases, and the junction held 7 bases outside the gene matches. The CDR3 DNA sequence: TGTGCCAGCAGCCTCCGGACAGGGACTAGCACAGATACGCAGTATTTT. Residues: CASSLRTGTSTDTQYF. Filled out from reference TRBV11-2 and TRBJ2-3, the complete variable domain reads EAGVAQSPRYKIIEKRQSVAFWCNPISGHATLYWYQQILGQGPKLLIQFQNNGVVDDSQLPKDRFSAERLKGVDSTLKIQPAKLEDSAVYLCASSLRTGTSTDTQYFGPGTRLTVL.

The CDR3 region has the DNA TGTGCCAGCACTAAAGGGGTCGGCACCGGGGAGCTGTTTTTT. Amino acid sequence: CASTKGVGTGELFF. This chain uses TRBV6-1 with TRBJ2-2, with a tentative D call TRBD1 (5 bases). The CDR3 is 14 residues long. Germline lookup yields CDR1 MNHNS and CDR2 SASEGT. The V end lost 7 bases, the J end lost 4 bases, and 13 bases lay between the germline ends.

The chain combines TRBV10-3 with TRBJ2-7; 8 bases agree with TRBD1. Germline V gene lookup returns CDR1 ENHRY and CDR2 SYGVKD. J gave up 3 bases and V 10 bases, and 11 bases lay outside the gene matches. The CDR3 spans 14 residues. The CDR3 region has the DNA TGTGCCACCCAGGGGGCAGGGACTTTCTACGAGCAGTACTTC. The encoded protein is CATQGAGTFYEQYF.

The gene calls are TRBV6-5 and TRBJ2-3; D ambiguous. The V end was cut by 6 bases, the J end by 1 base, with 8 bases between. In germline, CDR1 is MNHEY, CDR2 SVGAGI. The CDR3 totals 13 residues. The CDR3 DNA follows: TGTGCCAGCAGCCTTGACCGCACAGATACGCAGTATTTT. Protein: CASSLDRTDTQYF.

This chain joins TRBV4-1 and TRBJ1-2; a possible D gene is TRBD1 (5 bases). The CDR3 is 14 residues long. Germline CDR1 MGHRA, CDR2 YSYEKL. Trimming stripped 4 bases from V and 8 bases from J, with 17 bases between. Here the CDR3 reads CASSPEGVFWGYTF. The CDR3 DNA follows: TGCGCCAGCAGCCCAGAAGGGGTTTTCTGGGGCTACACCTTC.

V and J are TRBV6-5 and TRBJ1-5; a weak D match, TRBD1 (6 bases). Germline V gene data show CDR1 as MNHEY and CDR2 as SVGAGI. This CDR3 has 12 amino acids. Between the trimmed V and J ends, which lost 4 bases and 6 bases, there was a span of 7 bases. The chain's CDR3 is CASSSGVQPQHF. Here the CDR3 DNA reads TGTGCCAGCAGTTCAGGGGTTCAGCCCCAGCATTTT.

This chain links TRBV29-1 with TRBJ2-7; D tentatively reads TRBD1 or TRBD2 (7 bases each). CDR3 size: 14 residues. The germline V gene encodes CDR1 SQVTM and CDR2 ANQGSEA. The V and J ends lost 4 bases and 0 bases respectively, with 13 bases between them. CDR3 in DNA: TGCAGCGTTGCCCAGGGGGGGGGCTCCTACGAGCAGTACTTC. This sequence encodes CSVAQGGGSYEQYF.

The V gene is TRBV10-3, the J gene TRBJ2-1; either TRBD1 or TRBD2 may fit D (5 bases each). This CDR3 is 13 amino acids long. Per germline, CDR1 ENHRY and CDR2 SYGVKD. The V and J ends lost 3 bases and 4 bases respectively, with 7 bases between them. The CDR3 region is CAISDEGYNEQFF. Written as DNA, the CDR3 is TGTGCCATCAGTGACGAGGGGTACAATGAGCAGTTCTTC.

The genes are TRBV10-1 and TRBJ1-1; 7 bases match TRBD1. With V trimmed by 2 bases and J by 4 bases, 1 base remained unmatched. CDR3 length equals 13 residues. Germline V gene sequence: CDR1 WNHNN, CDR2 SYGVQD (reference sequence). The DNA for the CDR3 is TGCGCCAGCAGTGAGCAGGGGGGCACTGAAGCTTTCTTT. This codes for CASSEQGGTEAFF.

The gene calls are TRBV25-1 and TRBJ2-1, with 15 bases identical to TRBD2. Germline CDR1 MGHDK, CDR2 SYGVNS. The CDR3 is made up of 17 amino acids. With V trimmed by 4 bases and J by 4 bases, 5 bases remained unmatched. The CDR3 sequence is CASSGGTSGRRYNEQFF. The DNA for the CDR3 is TGTGCCAGCAGTGGAGGGACTAGCGGGAGGCGGTACAATGAGCAGTTCTTC.

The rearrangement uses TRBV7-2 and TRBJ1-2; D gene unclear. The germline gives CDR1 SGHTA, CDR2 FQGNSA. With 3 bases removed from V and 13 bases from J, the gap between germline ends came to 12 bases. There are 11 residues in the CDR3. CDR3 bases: TGTGCCAGCAGCTTCCGAGCCGGTAGCACCTTC. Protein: CASSFRAGSTF.

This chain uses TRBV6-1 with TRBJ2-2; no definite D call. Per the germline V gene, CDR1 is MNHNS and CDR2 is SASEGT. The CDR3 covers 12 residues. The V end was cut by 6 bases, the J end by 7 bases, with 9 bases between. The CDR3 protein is CASRLAIGELFF. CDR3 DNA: TGTGCCAGCAGGTTGGCGATCGGGGAGCTGTTTTTT.

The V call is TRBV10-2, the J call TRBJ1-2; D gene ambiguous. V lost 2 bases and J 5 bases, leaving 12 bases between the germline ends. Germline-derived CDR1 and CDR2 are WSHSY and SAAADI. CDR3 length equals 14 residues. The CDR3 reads CASSEEGRNYGYTF. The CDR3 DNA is TGCGCCAGCAGTGAGGAGGGCAGAAATTATGGCTACACCTTC.